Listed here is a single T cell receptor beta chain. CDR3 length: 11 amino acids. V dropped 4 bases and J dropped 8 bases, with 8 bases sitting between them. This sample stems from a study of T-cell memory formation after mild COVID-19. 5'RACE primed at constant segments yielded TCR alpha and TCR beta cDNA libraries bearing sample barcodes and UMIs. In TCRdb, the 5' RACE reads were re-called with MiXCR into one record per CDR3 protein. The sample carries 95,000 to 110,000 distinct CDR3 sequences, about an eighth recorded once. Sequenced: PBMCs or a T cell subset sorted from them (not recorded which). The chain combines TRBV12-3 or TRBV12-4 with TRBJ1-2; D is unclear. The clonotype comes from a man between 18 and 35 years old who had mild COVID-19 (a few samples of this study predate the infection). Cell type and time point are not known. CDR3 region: CASSSLVGYTF. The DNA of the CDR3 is TGTGCCAGCAGTTCCCTCGTGGGCTACACCTTC.